This TCR beta chain came from a study of blood T cells in healthy people across ages. It was with a sample-barcoded 5' primer and a J-beta primer mix that a second PCR of roughly 6 to 12 cycles was run. TCRdb redid the calling of the 5' RACE reads with MiXCR, one entry per CDR3 protein. Seen here are about 1.8 million distinct CDR3 sequences, less than 50% observed once, and the top ten hold roughly 2%. Trimming removed 5 bases from V and 2 bases from J, with 18 bases in between. CDR1 SGHAT and CDR2 FQNNGV come from the germline V gene. This CDR3 spans 16 amino acids. The chain couples TRBV11-2 to TRBJ1-1; D unresolved. Sequences were obtained from blood. The sequence came from a woman in her thirties or forties in good health. Written as DNA, the CDR3 is TGTGCCAGCAGCCTCCCCGACGAGGATACTAACACTGAAGCTTTCTTT. It encodes CASSLPDEDTNTEAFF.